A selection of T cell receptor beta chains follows, all from one sample in a study of OX40 agonist ivuxolimab in advanced cancers. Sequencing was performed with immunoSEQ multiplex PCR; in TCRdb, only in-frame clones are kept and a portion is missing. The sample carries 60,000 to 85,000 clones, about 82% recorded once. The material sequenced was CD4+ or CD8+ T cells sorted from blood, taken in a trial of the OX40 agonist ivuxolimab. These receptor sequences come from an adult with an advanced solid tumor such as melanoma, head and neck, liver or kidney cancer. The conserved cysteine and the conserved F or W are not part of the CDR3 here. The order of the fields is J gene, V gene, CDR3 protein.

TRBJ2-2 TRBV5-4 ASSRDPANTGELF
TRBJ1-2 TRBV5-1 ASSFLGQGAGYGYT
TRBJ2-5 TRBV7-9 ASSLDLPQY
TRBJ1-4 TRBV7-6 ASSLGGTSPRGLF
TRBJ1-1 TRBV14 ASSRGGAANTEAF
TRBJ2-4 TRBV5-1 ASSLQGAGNIQY
TRBJ1-5 TRBV5-1 ASSLEGRGRNQPQH
TRBJ2-3 TRBV6-1 ASSQDRRSDTQY
TRBJ1-1 TRBV6-1 ASLRSSTEAF
TRBJ2-1 TRBV5-6 ASSQYGGYNEQF
TRBJ1-2 TRBV19 ASSATVYGYT
TRBJ2-3 TRBV7-2 ASSLMALAGAIDTQY
TRBJ1-5 TRBV9 ASSVDPHQPQH
TRBJ1-2 TRBV2 ASSGDRGGYT
TRBJ1-5 TRBV10-3 ASNRGYNQPQH
TRBJ1-2 TRBV18 ASSPRGQGSSYGYT
TRBJ2-4 TRBV10-1 ASSPTGGGDTKNIQY
TRBJ2-1 TRBV7-2 ASSLAVQAINEQF
TRBJ1-5 TRBV30 AWRGMNQPQH
TRBJ2-2 TRBV28 ASRPTTGGELF
TRBJ2-7 TRBV11-3 ASSLAGQEGYEQY
TRBJ1-1 TRBV2 ASSLTGRAEAF
TRBJ2-2 TRBV30 AWRSGWAGELF
TRBJ1-1 TRBV11-2 ASSPTAGNTEAF
TRBJ2-1 TRBV7-3 ASSRKGLDGNEQF
TRBJ1-1 TRBV19 ASSKTGNTEAF
TRBJ2-3 TRBV19 ASALSDTQY
TRBJ2-7 TRBV2 ASSALEYEQY
TRBJ2-1 TRBV9 ASSPRDTDNEQF
TRBJ2-5 TRBV28 ASSPSRAIVETQY
TRBJ1-1 TRBV2 ASKTERNTEAF